The source of this T cell receptor (beta chain) is a study of cytomegalovirus exposure and HLA in healthy donors. Across the study: Clustering assigned roughly 81% of the roughly 430 genotyped donors to the Caucasian-associated ancestry cluster. The study, taken as a whole, reports: Trimming of TCR beta V- and J-genes showed a link, identified in a later analysis, to a missense DCLRE1C variant. In a later analysis, at a false discovery rate of 0.05, roughly 17,000 TCR beta sequences were associated with HLA alleles.

V shed 5 bases and J 2 bases; nucleotides not matched to a gene: 4. Germline values: CDR1 MNHNY, CDR2 SVGAGI (reference sequence). This CDR3 is 14 amino acids long. Worth noting for this clone: Its target is unknown.

60 Vbeta and 13 Jbeta primers were used in PCR. Sequencing was performed with immunoSEQ multiplex PCR; in TCRdb, only in-frame clones are kept and a portion is missing. The sample lists 99,000 or so clones, around 86% occurring once. The sequence came from a man aged 30-40 years in good health and CMV-seropositive. The chain carries TRBV6-6 and TRBJ2-3, with 7 positions matching TRBD1. The sequenced sample consisted of PBMCs. The CDR3 nucleotides are TGTGCCAGCAGTGAGACAGGGATCACAGATACGCAGTATTTT. Translation: CASSETGITDTQYF.